This paragraph reports one T cell receptor (beta chain). What antigen it recognizes has not been identified. No much larger clone is present one base from it, and per-base qualities are unavailable. The data stem from a study of shared clonotypes between healthy human individuals (dated by TCRdb to the early 2020s). For the wider study: The cohort included three men and a couple of women between 18 and 49 years of age. To estimate repertoire size and how much clonotypes are shared between individuals, the study performed deep sequencing of blood TCR repertoires from 4 to 6 healthy adults. Libraries were prepared and TCR repertoires were sequenced by different laboratories using diverse techniques, in order to increase sequencing depth and limit assay-specific biases. For each donor, CD4 naive and CD4 memory were each run on three plates, CD8 naive on two plates, and CD8 memory on one plate. Leukapheresis yielded between about 0.85 and 10 billion PBMCs per donor. Overall study results and their limits: Sampling was restricted to blood, and TCR repertoires in tissue are likely to differ from TCR repertoires in blood. Because the study included only a small number of donors, the genetic and exposure-history diversity represented was limited. Larger estimated clonotype richness was generally found for naive subsets than for memory subsets. Clonotypes shared by all four sorted-subset donors showed higher generation probabilities than non-shared clonotypes. Pairwise subsampling indicated that sequencing depth was expected to affect the degree of clonotype sharing among donors. When four donors were compared, the shared fraction of clonotypes was roughly 4.8% for naive CD4, about 4% for naive CD8, 2% to 2.5% for memory CD4, and less than 0.45% for memory CD8. Even with the large sequencing depth, rarefaction of the sorted-subset datasets indicated that sequencing was incomplete.

The germline V gene specifies MGHRA as CDR1 and YSYEKL as CDR2. The CDR3, from cysteine to phenylalanine, totals 18 residues. The only DNA kept is the CDR3, 54 bases in frame from the first base. V and J lose 0 bases and 0 bases, and a span of 15 bases separates them. Using the deep immunoSEQ assay, multiplex PCR amplified TCR CDR3 regions from genomic DNA. Genomic DNA extracted from each cell subset was distributed evenly over all wells of several immunoSEQ 96-well plates, and each plate served as one replicate. Each replicate PCR for sorted subsets received about 210 ng genomic DNA, equal to 30,000 or so T cell genomes. Purified libraries were quantified with a Qubit 3.0 fluorometer, sized on a Bioanalyzer 2100, and re-quantified with the KAPA Library Quantification kit. A separate single-read 150-cycle Illumina NextSeq 550 flow cell was used to sequence each immunoSEQ 96-well plate. Turning to the authors' computational methods: Because the immunoSEQ output held only junctional sequences and lacked quality scores, the filtering could not match the filtering applied to full-length reads. Sequences were annotated with PyIR, a Python wrapper for IgBLAST v1.9, using IMGT germline references to assign V/J genes and CDR3. Reads with weak V/J assignments (E-value above 1e-6), missing CDR3, stop codons, out-of-frame junctions, or ambiguous translated residues were removed. A V3J clonotype was defined by an identical inferred V gene, J gene, and CDR3 amino acid sequence. Percentage overlap between repertoires was computed as shared unique clonotypes divided by the size of the smaller repertoire. RTK rarefaction, the Chao1 estimator, and Recon v2.1 estimates of unobserved clonotypes were used to assess repertoire richness. OLGA was used to compute generation probabilities for all TCRbeta clonotypes that the gDNA method yielded from a handful of donors. What TCRdb holds here is the immuneACCESS table cut down to in-frame rearrangements. Part of the clones is not present; checked against another copy, under half of the missing clones reflect an unresolved V gene, and the others are unexplained. V, J and clone size derive from that table, while D and trimming were established from the DNA sequence. The sample contains about 660,000 clones, about 74% of them found a single time. The ten largest clonotypes hold 1.5% to 2% of the sample.

Healthy HIV-negative adults with no recently reported acute infections or vaccinations were included as donors. Every donor was a Caucasian adult living in Nashville, Tennessee, USA. CD4+ T cells were enriched through magnetic negative selection, after which naive cells were positively selected on CD45RA and the remaining negative fraction served as the memory subset. After blood collection by leukapheresis, PBMCs were isolated using Ficoll-Histopaque density gradient centrifugation and then cryopreserved in the vapor phase of liquid nitrogen. Analytical flow cytometry was used to check the purity and quantity of each magnetically sorted T cell population. Genomic DNA was isolated from each sorted fraction and quantified by UV absorbance on a Nanodrop 2000c.

This TCR was sampled from a woman in her twenties or thirties in good health. The material sequenced was memory CD4+ T cells sorted from blood. Sample cell subset or site, as interpreted from the label and publication: CD45RA-negative fraction. Recombination joined TRBV4-1 with TRBJ2-1; a confident D gene designation cannot be given. The CDR3 protein: CASSQDPRTRSSYNEQFF. The base sequence is TGCGCCAGCAGCCAAGATCCCCGGACCCGAAGCTCCTACAATGAGCAGTTCTTC.